Reported below is one T cell receptor beta chain. The ends lost 10 bases at V and 6 bases at J; junction bases unmatched: 10. The CDR3 totals 14 residues. From germline, CDR1 is MNHEY and CDR2 SMNVEV (reference sequence). The sample originates from a study of tissue T cells after allogeneic stem cell transplantation. Here immunoSEQ multiplex PCR was the method, and the copy in TCRdb shows in-frame clones only, minus some. The profile shows 4,000 or so clones, approximately 50% of them singletons. The origin of this receptor is a male donor aged 60 or older with lung cancer. The specimen was tissue from the ileum, collected at autopsy. The chain has TRBV27 and TRBJ2-4; 9 nucleotides line up with TRBD1. The CDR3 here is CATLIPDRGNIQYF. DNA of the CDR3: TGTGCCACCCTCATTCCGGACAGGGGAAACATTCAGTACTTC.